This is a list of T cell receptor beta chains from one sample in a study of CD8+ T cells in alopecia areata. The repertoire was sequenced with immunoSEQ multiplex PCR; TCRdb's copy has only in-frame clones and lacks some. The sample has under 350,000 clones; roughly 60% are singletons. This material consisted of CD4+ T cells sorted from blood, taken at week 24, from a patient treated with tofacitinib. These receptors were obtained from a human donor with alopecia areata. Both conserved end residues are part of each CDR3.

TRBV19	CASSIEDRGGSGANVLTF
TRBV6-1	CASSFKRGGTQYF
TRBV30	CAWRPRDRVPGELFF
TRBV28	CASSPFPGSRAGELFF
TRBV6-5	CASSIGLAGEQYF
TRBV4-3	CASSQALLAGEQFF
TRBV10-3	CAIGTLRSSGGAQETQYF
TRBV4-1	CASSQDRGTESTDTQYF
TRBV25-1	CASSPGEANYGYTF
TRBV2	CASRVGLDTGELFF
TRBV7-2	CASRDRARGGEQFF
TRBV19	CASTFGTYEQYF
TRBV19	CASTLGTGFYGYTF
TRBV9	CASSARQGSNGANVLTF
TRBV25-1	CASSEYLGPKNIQYF
TRBV7-2	CASSPITGELFF
TRBV19	CASSAMTGGNQPQHF
TRBV19	CASSVTGSDGNVLTF
TRBV2	CASRVIGEGTEAFF
TRBV5-1	CASSWGTGRNTEAFF
TRBV27	CASSSNTEAFF
TRBV4-2	CASSQDPTNTQYF
TRBV2	CASSMDRGRLETQYF
TRBV29-1	CSVVQGGDTQYF
TRBV6-5	CASSYSTHGYEQYF
TRBV29-1	CSTLSKAGGGDTQYF
TRBV9	CASSPGTSGGPLAKNIQYF
TRBV28	CASSWGTAISGANVLTF
TRBV4-1	CASSDPGQGTYEQYF
TRBV6-5	CASSRTELYEQYF
TRBV9	CASSSRPGGPTDTQYF
TRBV6-5	CASSSELDRAGNGYTF
TRBV5-1	CASSLGQGRNNEQFF
TRBV30	CARGYYNSPLHF
TRBV5-1	CASMGSDWEQYF
TRBV11-2	CASSLGRSSYNEQFF